This T cell receptor beta chain is from a study of T cell repertoires in cytomegalovirus infection. About the study: TCR beta signatures that were public indicated CMV infection and matching HLA type. Study-level results: Dominating the ex vivo response were TCR beta clonotypes that were CMV-specific and HLA-C-restricted.

The table lists this clonotype with many counts. Its cognate antigen is unknown. The germline V gene has CDR1 LGHNA and CDR2 YSLEER. There are 17 residues in the CDR3. With 4 bases removed from V and 4 bases from J, the gap between germline ends came to 19 bases. MiXCR was run by TCRdb on the reads, yielding one entry per CDR3 protein. The sample has hundreds of thousands of distinct CDR3 sequences, more than 8% seen once. The origin of this receptor is a human donor in good health (CMV status not recorded). Some clones in this sample may be carry-over from other donors' samples. Sequencing was carried out using PBMCs. The chain has TRBV4-3 and TRBJ2-2, with D possibly being TRBD1 (6 bases). The CDR3 loop reads CASSLSSRGAVTGELFF. The CDR3 coding sequence is TGCGCCAGCAGCCTTTCCTCCAGGGGTGCGGTCACCGGGGAGCTGTTTTTT.